The TCR beta chain described here comes from a study of T cells expressing NK-cell markers. What made the TCR beta cDNA was 5'RACE template switching with UMIs. TCRdb reprocessed the 5' RACE reads and stores each CDR3 protein as one record, lacking DNA. The sample table includes roughly 420,000 distinct CDR3 sequences. Germline V gives CDR1 SGHTA, CDR2 FQGNSA. The CDR3 extends over 15 amino acids. Turning to this clonotype: What it binds is unknown.

Regarding the study as a whole: The study left the HCMV specificity of expanded NKG2C+ T cell clones unresolved.

The specimen was blood T cells: a sorted CD56 or NKG2C T cell subset, CD4+ or CD8+ T cells, or bulk PBMC T cells (not recorded which). The chain recombines TRBV7-2 with TRBJ2-3; the D call from TCRdb, TRBD1, cannot be confirmed without DNA. This TCR was recovered from a woman aged 18 to 69 in good health. CDR3 protein: CASSTRLGPGDTQYF.